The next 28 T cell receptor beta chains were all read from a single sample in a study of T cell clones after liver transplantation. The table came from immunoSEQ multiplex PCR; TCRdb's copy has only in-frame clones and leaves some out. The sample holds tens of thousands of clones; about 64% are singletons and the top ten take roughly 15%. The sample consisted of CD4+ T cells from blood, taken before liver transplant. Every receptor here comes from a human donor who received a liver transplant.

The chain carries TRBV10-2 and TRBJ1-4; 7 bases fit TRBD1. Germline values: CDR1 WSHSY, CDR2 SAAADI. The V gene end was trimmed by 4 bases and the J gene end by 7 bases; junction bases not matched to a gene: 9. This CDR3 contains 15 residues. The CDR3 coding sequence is TGCGCCAGCAGTGGAACAGGGGCTTTAGCTGAAAAACTGTTTTTT. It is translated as CASSGTGALAEKLFF.

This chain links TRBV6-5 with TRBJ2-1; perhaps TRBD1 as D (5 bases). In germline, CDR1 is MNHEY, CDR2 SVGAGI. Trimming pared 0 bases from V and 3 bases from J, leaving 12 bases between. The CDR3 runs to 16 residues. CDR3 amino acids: CASSYSSPGHYNEQFF. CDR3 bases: TGTGCCAGCAGTTACTCGTCACCAGGGCACTACAATGAGCAGTTCTTC.

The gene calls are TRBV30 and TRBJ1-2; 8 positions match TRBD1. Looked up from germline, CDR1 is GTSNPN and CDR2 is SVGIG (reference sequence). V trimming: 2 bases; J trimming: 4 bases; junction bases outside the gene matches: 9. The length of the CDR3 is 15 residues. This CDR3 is CAWSIGTGGTYGYTF. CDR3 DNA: TGTGCCTGGAGTATCGGGACAGGCGGGACCTATGGCTACACCTTC.

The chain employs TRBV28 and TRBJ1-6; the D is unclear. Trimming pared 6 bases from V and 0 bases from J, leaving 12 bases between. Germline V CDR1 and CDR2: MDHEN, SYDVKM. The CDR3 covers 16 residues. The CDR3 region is CASRGSGSSYNSPLHF. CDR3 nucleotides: TGTGCCAGCAGAGGTTCGGGGAGCTCCTATAATTCACCCCTCCACTTT. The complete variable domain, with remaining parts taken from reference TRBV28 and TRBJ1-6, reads DVKVTQSSRYLVKRTGEKVFLECVQDMDHENMFWYRQDPGLGLRLIYFSYDVKMKEKGDIPEGYSVSREKKERFSLILESASTNQTSMYLCASRGSGSSYNSPLHFGNGTRLTVT.

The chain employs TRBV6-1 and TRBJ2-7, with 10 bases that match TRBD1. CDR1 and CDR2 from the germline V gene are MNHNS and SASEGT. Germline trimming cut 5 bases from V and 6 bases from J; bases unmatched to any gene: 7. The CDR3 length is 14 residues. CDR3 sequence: CASSKTGGEVEQYF. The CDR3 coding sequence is TGTGCCAGCAGTAAGACAGGGGGCGAGGTCGAGCAGTACTTC.

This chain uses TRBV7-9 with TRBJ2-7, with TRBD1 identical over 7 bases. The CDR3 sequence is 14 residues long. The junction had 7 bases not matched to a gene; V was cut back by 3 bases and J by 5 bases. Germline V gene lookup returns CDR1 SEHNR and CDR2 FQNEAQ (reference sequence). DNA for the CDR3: TGTGCCAGCAGCTTGGGACAGTTTGTCCACGAGCAGTACTTC. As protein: CASSLGQFVHEQYF.

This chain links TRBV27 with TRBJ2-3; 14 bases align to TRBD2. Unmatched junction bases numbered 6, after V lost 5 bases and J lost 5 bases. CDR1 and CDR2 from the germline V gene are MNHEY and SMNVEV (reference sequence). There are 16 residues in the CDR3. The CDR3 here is CASSPRLAGGIDTQYF. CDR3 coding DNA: TGTGCCAGCAGTCCTCGACTAGCGGGGGGGATAGATACGCAGTATTTT.

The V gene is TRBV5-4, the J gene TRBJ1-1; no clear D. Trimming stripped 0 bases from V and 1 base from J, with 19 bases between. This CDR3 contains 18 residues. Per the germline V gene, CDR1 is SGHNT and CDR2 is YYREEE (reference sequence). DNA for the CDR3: TGTGCCAGCAGCTTGGATCCCGGGAGGGCCCTGGGGAACACTGAAGCTTTCTTT. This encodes CASSLDPGRALGNTEAFF.

The CDR3 nucleotides read TGCGCCAGCTCCACCACGGGAACTACAGATACGCAGTATTTT. It is translated as CASSTTGTTDTQYF. The chain has TRBV5-1 and TRBJ2-3, with D perhaps TRBD2 (5 bases). Per germline, CDR1 SGHRS and CDR2 YFSETQ. CDR3 length: 14 residues. V lost 7 bases and J lost 3, with 15 bases in between.

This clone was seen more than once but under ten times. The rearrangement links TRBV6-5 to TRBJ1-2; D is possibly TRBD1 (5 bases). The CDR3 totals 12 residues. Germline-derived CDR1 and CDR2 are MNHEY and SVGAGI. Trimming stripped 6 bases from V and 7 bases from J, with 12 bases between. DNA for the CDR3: TGTGCCAGCAGAACCCAGGGAGGTGGCTACACCTTC. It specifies CASRTQGGGYTF.

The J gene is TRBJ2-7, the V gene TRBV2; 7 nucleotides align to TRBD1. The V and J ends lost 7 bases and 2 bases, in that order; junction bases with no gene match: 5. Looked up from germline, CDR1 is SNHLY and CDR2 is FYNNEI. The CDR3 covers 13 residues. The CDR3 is CASILDRTYEQYF. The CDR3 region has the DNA TGTGCCAGCATCCTGGACAGGACCTACGAGCAGTACTTC.

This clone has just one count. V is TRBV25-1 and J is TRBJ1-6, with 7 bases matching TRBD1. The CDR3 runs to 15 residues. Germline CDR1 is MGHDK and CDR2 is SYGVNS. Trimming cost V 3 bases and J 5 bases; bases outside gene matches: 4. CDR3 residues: CASSDTGDNNSPLHF. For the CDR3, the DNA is TGTGCCAGCAGTGACACAGGGGACAATAATTCACCCCTCCACTTT.

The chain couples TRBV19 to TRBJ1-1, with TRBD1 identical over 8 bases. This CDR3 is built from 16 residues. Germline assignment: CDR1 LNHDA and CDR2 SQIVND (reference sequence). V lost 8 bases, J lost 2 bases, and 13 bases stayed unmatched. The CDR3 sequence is CASSDRGGFQNTEAFF. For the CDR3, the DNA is TGTGCCAGTTCTGACAGGGGAGGTTTTCAAAACACTGAAGCTTTCTTT.

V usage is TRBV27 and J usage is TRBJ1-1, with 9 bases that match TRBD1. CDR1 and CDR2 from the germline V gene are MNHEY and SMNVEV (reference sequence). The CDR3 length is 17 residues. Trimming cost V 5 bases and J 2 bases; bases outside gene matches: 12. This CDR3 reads CASSLWTGTGKNTEAFF. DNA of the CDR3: TGTGCCAGCAGTCTATGGACGGGGACAGGGAAAAACACTGAAGCTTTCTTT.

CDR3 bases: TGCGCCAGCAGCTTGACGCCGGGACAGACCTACGAGCAGTACTTC. Translated: CASSLTPGQTYEQYF. The chain recombines TRBV5-1 with TRBJ2-7; 7 bases agree with TRBD1. The CDR3 spans 15 residues. V lost 1 base to trimming and J lost 2 bases; unmatched junction nucleotides: 6. From germline, CDR1 is SGHRS and CDR2 YFSETQ.

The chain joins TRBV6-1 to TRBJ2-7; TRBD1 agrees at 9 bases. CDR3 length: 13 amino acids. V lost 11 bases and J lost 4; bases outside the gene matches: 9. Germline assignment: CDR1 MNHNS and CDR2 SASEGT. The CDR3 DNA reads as TGTGCCGGGGGGAACAGGGGGCCGTACGAGCAGTACTTC. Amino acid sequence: CAGGNRGPYEQYF.

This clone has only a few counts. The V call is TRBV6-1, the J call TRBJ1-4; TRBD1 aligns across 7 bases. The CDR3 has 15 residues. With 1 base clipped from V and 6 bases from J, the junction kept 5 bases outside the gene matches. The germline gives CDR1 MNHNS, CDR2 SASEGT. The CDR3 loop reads CASSEDRGEHEKLFF. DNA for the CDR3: TGTGCCAGCAGTGAAGACAGGGGAGAGCATGAAAAACTGTTTTTT.

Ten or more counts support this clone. The DNA of the CDR3 is TGTGCCAGCAGTAGCGGGGGGGCCGATGAGCAGTTCTTC. Encoded protein: CASSSGGADEQFF. The chain joins TRBV6-6 to TRBJ2-1; 10 positions match TRBD2. The CDR3 totals 13 residues. Germline trimming cut 5 bases from V and 8 bases from J; bases unmatched to any gene: 3. Per germline, CDR1 MNHNY and CDR2 SVGAGI (reference sequence).

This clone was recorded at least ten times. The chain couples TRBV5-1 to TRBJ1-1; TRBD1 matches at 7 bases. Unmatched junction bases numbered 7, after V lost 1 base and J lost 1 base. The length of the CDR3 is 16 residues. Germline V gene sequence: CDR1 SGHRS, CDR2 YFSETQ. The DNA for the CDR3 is TGCGCCAGCAGCTTGAGGCAGGGGGGAAGGAACACTGAAGCTTTCTTT. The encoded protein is CASSLRQGGRNTEAFF.

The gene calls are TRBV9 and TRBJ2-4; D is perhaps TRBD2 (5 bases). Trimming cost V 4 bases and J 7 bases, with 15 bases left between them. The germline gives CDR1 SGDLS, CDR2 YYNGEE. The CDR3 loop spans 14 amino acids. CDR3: CASSPPGSGNIQYF. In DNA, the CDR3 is TGTGCCAGCAGCCCTCCGGGATCCGGGAACATTCAGTACTTC.

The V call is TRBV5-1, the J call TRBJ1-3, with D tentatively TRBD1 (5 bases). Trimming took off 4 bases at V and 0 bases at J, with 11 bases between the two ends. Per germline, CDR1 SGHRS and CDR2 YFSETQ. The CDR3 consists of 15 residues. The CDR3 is CASSLGASSGNTIYF. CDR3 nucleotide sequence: TGCGCCAGCAGCCTTGGGGCGAGCTCTGGAAACACCATATATTTT.

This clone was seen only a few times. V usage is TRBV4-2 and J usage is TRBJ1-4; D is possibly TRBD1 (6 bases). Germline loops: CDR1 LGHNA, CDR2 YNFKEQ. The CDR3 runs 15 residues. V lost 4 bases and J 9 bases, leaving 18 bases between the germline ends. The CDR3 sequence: CASSPGGGAQQKLFF. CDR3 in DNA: TGTGCCAGCAGCCCAGGTGGGGGGGCGCAGCAAAAACTGTTTTTT.

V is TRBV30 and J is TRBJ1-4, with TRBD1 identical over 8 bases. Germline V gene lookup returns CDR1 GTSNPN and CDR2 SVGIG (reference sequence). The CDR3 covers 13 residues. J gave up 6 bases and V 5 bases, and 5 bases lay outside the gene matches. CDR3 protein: CAWEGQGYEKLFF. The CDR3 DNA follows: TGTGCCTGGGAAGGACAGGGATATGAAAAACTGTTTTTT.

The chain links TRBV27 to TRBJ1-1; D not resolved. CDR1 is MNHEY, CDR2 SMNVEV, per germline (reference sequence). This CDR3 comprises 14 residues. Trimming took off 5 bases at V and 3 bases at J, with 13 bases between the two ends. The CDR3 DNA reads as TGTGCCAGCAGTCCCAGAGAGGTGGACACTGAAGCTTTCTTT. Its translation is CASSPREVDTEAFF.

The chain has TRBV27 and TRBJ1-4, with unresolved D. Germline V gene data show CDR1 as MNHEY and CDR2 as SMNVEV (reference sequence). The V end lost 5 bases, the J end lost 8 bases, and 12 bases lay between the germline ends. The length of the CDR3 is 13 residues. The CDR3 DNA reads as TGTGCCAGCAGTCCCCTCTCGTCCGAAAAACTGTTTTTT. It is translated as CASSPLSSEKLFF.

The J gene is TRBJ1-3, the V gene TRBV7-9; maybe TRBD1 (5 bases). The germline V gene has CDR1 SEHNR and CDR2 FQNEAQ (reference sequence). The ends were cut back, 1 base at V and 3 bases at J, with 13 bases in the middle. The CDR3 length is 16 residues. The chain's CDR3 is CASSLGGGRRGNTIYF. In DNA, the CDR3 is TGTGCCAGCAGCTTAGGCGGGGGAAGGCGTGGAAACACCATATATTTT.

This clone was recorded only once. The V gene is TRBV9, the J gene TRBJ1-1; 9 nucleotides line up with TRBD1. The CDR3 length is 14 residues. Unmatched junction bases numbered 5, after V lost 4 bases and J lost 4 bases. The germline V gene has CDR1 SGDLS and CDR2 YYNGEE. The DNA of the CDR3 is TGTGCCAGCAGCCCCACAGGGGGCCTCACTGAAGCTTTCTTT. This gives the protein CASSPTGGLTEAFF.

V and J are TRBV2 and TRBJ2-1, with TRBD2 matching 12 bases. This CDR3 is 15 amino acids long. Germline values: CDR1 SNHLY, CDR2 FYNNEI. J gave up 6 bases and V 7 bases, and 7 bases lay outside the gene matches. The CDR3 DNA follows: TGTGCCAGCACCAACCTAGCGGGGGGGCCCAATGAGCAGTTCTTC. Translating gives CASTNLAGGPNEQFF. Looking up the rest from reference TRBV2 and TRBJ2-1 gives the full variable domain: EPEVTQTPSHQVTQMGQEVILRCVPISNHLYFYWYRQILGQKVEFLVSFYNNEISEKSEIFDDQFSVERPDGSNFTLKIRSTKLEDSAMYFCASTNLAGGPNEQFFGPGTRLTVL.